A selection of T cell receptor beta chains follows, all from one sample in a study of long-term antiretroviral therapy in people with HIV. TCRdb's copy holds only in-frame clones and misses some; the assay was immunoSEQ multiplex PCR. The sample contains some 10,000 clones, approximately 78% of which appear only once. The source material was unsorted PBMCs, sampled 0.7 years after starting antiretroviral therapy. Receptors originate from a man aged 40-49 years with HIV. Both conserved end residues are part of each CDR3. D genes are given only for firm matches. A clone size is listed for some rows: how often the clone was seen (once, few, many), or a class if it is expanded.

d_call	v_call	j_call	clone_size	cdr3_length	cdr3_aa	cdr3_nt
-	TRBV28	TRBJ2-3	-	12	CASSASKDTQYF	TGTGCCAGCAGTGCCAGTAAAGATACGCAGTATTTT
-	TRBV27	TRBJ2-2	-	13	CASSVSEAGELFF	TGTGCCAGCTCAGTTTCTGAAGCCGGGGAGCTGTTTTTT
-	TRBV10-3	TRBJ2-5	-	14	CAISEGEDQETQYF	TGTGCCATCAGTGAAGGGGAGGACCAAGAGACCCAGTACTTC
-	TRBV28	TRBJ1-2	-	12	CASSLWGYGYTF	TGTGCCAGCAGTTTATGGGGTTATGGCTACACCTTC
-	TRBV28	TRBJ1-5	-	18	CASSLLLDGTFSNQPQHF	TGTGCCAGCAGTTTACTTCTCGACGGAACCTTTAGCAATCAGCCCCAGCATTTT
-	TRBV9	TRBJ2-2	-	14	CASSVVSGTGELFF	TGTGCCAGCAGCGTAGTAAGTGGAACCGGGGAGCTGTTTTTT
-	TRBV7-2	TRBJ2-2	-	16	CASSQPVEDPTGELFF	TGTGCCAGCAGCCAACCGGTCGAGGATCCGACCGGGGAGCTGTTTTTT
-	TRBV28	TRBJ2-5	hyperexpanded	17	CASSLLIRGAEGKTQYF	TGTGCCAGCAGTTTATTGATTAGGGGGGCCGAGGGCAAGACCCAGTACTTC
TRBD1	TRBV2	TRBJ2-7	few	12	CATGDRSPEQYF	TGTGCCACAGGGGACAGGAGCCCCGAGCAGTACTTC
-	TRBV5-1	TRBJ2-1	once	13	CASSLYQARQQFF	TGCGCCAGCAGCTTGTATCAGGCTAGGCAGCAGTTCTTC
TRBD2	TRBV28	TRBJ2-3	-	17	CASVPSGGAPSTDTQYF	TGTGCCAGCGTCCCCTCGGGGGGAGCTCCTAGCACAGATACGCAGTATTTT
-	TRBV4-3	TRBJ1-2	few	14	CASSQDSESNGYTF	TGCGCCAGCAGCCAAGATTCCGAAAGCAATGGCTACACCTTC
TRBD1	TRBV5-4	TRBJ1-4	-	15	CASSSGTGVVEKLFF	TGTGCCAGCAGCTCCGGGACAGGGGTAGTTGAAAAACTGTTTTTT
-	TRBV11-3	TRBJ1-1	once	14	CASSSGGRDTEAFF	TGTGCCAGCAGCTCGGGGGGGCGCGACACTGAAGCTTTCTTT
-	TRBV5-8	TRBJ1-1	few	15	CASSHRLGANTEAFF	TGTGCCAGCAGCCACCGATTGGGGGCTAACACTGAAGCTTTCTTT
-	TRBV11-1	TRBJ2-7	medium-sized	14	CASSPFQGSYEQYF	TGTGCCAGCAGCCCCTTTCAGGGGAGCTACGAGCAGTACTTC
-	TRBV27	TRBJ1-4	-	17	CASSLSPGGFTNEKLFF	TGTGCCAGCAGTTTATCTCCAGGAGGGTTCACTAATGAAAAACTGTTTTTT
-	TRBV18	TRBJ2-7	-	12	CASSSTGYEQYF	TGTGCCAGCTCATCTACAGGCTACGAGCAGTACTTC
TRBD1	TRBV27	TRBJ1-5	-	15	CASSLQTGGNQPQHF	TGTGCCAGCAGTTTGCAGACAGGGGGTAATCAGCCCCAGCATTTT
TRBD2	TRBV10-3	TRBJ2-1	-	16	CAISESAGTSLSEQFF	TGTGCCATCAGTGAGTCAGCCGGGACTAGCCTGAGTGAGCAGTTCTTC
TRBD1	TRBV25-1	TRBJ1-4	-	14	CASRSTGGNEKLFF	TGTGCCAGCAGGTCAACAGGGGGCAATGAAAAACTGTTTTTT
-	TRBV19	TRBJ1-5	-	15	CASSEGAGRGQPQHF	TGTGCCAGTAGCGAAGGGGCTGGAAGAGGTCAGCCCCAGCATTTT
TRBD1	TRBV19	TRBJ2-3	-	18	CASSIDLIGTGFSDTQYF	TGTGCCAGTAGTATAGACTTAATTGGGACAGGGTTTTCAGATACGCAGTATTTT
-	TRBV27	TRBJ1-4	-	16	CASSLSIGRGNEKLFF	TGTGCCAGCAGTTTATCGATAGGCAGGGGTAATGAAAAACTGTTTTTT
-	TRBV4-1	TRBJ2-7	few	15	CASSQDGTPSGEQYF	TGCGCCAGCAGCCAAGACGGCACCCCTTCGGGCGAGCAGTACTTC
TRBD2	TRBV5-1	TRBJ2-4	-	16	CASSPPVGGASDIQYF	TGCGCCAGCAGCCCCCCCGTGGGAGGGGCATCGGACATTCAGTACTTC
-	TRBV2	TRBJ1-1	once	14	CASSEALVRGEAFF	TGTGCCAGCAGTGAAGCGCTAGTTAGGGGTGAAGCTTTCTTT
TRBD2	TRBV5-4	TRBJ2-1	once	16	CASSLGGGSLFAEQFF	TGTGCCAGCAGCTTGGGAGGCGGGAGTCTCTTTGCTGAGCAGTTCTTC
-	TRBV5-1	TRBJ1-2	few	13	CASSFPGNYGYTF	TGCGCCAGCAGCTTTCCAGGAAACTATGGCTACACCTTC
TRBD1	TRBV18	TRBJ1-1	-	13	CASPPGGGTEAFF	TGTGCCAGCCCACCAGGGGGCGGCACTGAAGCTTTCTTT
TRBD2	TRBV4-3	TRBJ2-1	-	13	CASSQGLANEQFF	TGCGCCAGCAGCCAAGGACTAGCAAATGAGCAGTTCTTC
-	TRBV19	TRBJ2-2	-	20	CASSIVSCSFLSYCAGELFF	TGTGCCAGTAGTATAGTGAGCTGTAGCTTTCTTAGCTATTGTGCCGGGGAGCTGTTTTTT
-	TRBV7-2	TRBJ2-5	-	13	CASSRGTEETQYF	TGTGCCAGCAGCCGCGGGACAGAAGAGACCCAGTACTTC
-	TRBV11-2	TRBJ2-3	-	12	CASSLSSDTQYF	TGTGCCAGCAGCTTATCGTCAGATACGCAGTATTTT
-	TRBV19	TRBJ2-1	-	13	CASSVLGSGEQFF	TGTGCCAGTAGTGTACTGGGTTCTGGTGAGCAGTTCTTC
-	TRBV28	TRBJ1-3	-	15	CASSLYGGSGNTIYF	TGTGCCAGCAGTTTATATGGTGGCTCTGGAAACACCATATATTTT
TRBD2	TRBV7-9	TRBJ2-1	-	15	CASSFREGPGNEQFF	TGTGCCAGCAGCTTCCGGGAGGGCCCGGGGAATGAGCAGTTCTTC
TRBD2	TRBV9	TRBJ2-3	-	16	CASSEKKGGRSDTQYF	TGTGCCAGCAGCGAGAAGAAGGGCGGGAGATCAGATACGCAGTATTTT
-	TRBV29-1	TRBJ1-1	-	11	CSFKGMTEAFF	TGCAGCTTTAAGGGAATGACTGAAGCTTTCTTT
-	TRBV5-6	TRBJ1-2	once	15	CASSLGTGSNYGYTF	TGTGCCAGCAGCTTGGGTACAGGCAGTAACTATGGCTACACCTTC
-	TRBV6-1	TRBJ2-1	-	13	CASLDGSSNEQFF	TGTGCCAGCTTGGACGGGAGCAGCAATGAGCAGTTCTTC
-	TRBV14	TRBJ2-3	-	20	CASSRIKLFGQLEGTDTQYF	TGTGCCAGCAGCCGCATAAAACTGTTTGGGCAGTTAGAAGGCACAGATACGCAGTATTTT
TRBD2	TRBV19	TRBJ2-3	-	12	CASSPSGSSQYF	TGTGCCAGTAGTCCTAGCGGGAGTTCCCAGTATTTT
-	TRBV4-3	TRBJ2-1	-	13	CASRSLLNNEQFF	TGCGCCAGCAGGTCCTTACTAAATAATGAGCAGTTCTTC
-	TRBV28	TRBJ1-1	medium-sized	16	CASSLPQWGAHGEAFF	TGTGCCAGCAGTTTACCCCAATGGGGGGCTCATGGTGAAGCTTTCTTT
-	TRBV7-6	TRBJ1-4	-	13	CASSLEPDQKLFF	TGTGCCAGCAGCTTAGAACCCGACCAAAAACTGTTTTTT
-	TRBV30	TRBJ1-2	-	18	CAWRAEIFRTPEDYGYTF	TGTGCCTGGAGAGCGGAGATTTTTAGGACGCCCGAGGACTATGGCTACACCTTC
-	TRBV28	TRBJ1-4	-	15	CASSIPGPLNEKLFF	TGTGCCAGCAGTATCCCGGGACCGCTTAATGAAAAACTGTTTTTT
-	TRBV19	TRBJ2-7	-	14	CASSEDRLTYEQYF	TGTGCCAGTAGCGAGGACAGACTAACCTACGAGCAGTACTTC
-	TRBV6-5	TRBJ2-7	-	14	CASSYRGPTYEQYF	TGTGCCAGCAGTTACCGTGGACCCACCTACGAGCAGTACTTC
-	TRBV6-5	TRBJ1-5	-	14	CASSFGQFNQPQHF	TGTGCCAGCAGTTTCGGACAGTTTAATCAGCCCCAGCATTTT